The 2 T cell receptor beta chains listed next were all sequenced from one sample in a study of T cell repertoires in cytomegalovirus infection. TCRdb reprocessed the reads with MiXCR, giving one entry per CDR3 protein. The sample carries about 740,000 distinct CDR3 sequences, roughly 36% recorded once. Specimen: PBMCs. Receptors originate from a human donor in good health (CMV status not recorded). Some clones in this sample may be carry-over from other donors' samples.

The genes are TRBV7-9 and TRBJ1-2; D unresolved. V was shortened by 0 bases and J by 7 bases, with 12 bases between the two germline ends. The CDR3 loop spans 14 amino acids. The germline gives CDR1 SEHNR, CDR2 FQNEAQ (reference sequence). The CDR3 protein is CASSLAGGKGGYTF. The CDR3, as DNA: TGTGCCAGCAGCTTAGCGGGAGGCAAGGGTGGCTACACCTTC.

The rearrangement uses TRBV7-2 and TRBJ1-1, with unresolved D. The CDR3 covers 13 residues. V was trimmed by 4 bases and J by 3 bases, leaving 9 bases between them. Germline lookup yields CDR1 SGHTA and CDR2 FQGNSA. In nucleotides, the CDR3 is TGTGCCAGCAGCTCCAGGCCCGACACTGAAGCTTTCTTT. Translated: CASSSRPDTEAFF.